This T cell receptor beta chain was identified during a study of technical replicates of blood from a handful of donors. The method was immunoSEQ multiplex PCR; TCRdb's version includes in-frame clones alone and lacks a portion of them. Here the sample spans about 88,000 clones, just under 95% being singletons. The V gene end was trimmed by 6 bases and the J gene end by 7 bases; junction bases not matched to a gene: 5. Germline CDR1 is MGHRA and CDR2 is YSYEKL. CDR3 length: 14 residues. The chain recombines TRBV4-1 with TRBJ2-1; 11 nucleotides agree with TRBD2. This clonotype was sampled from a human donor in good health. Sequenced input: T cells isolated from PBMCs. The CDR3 nucleotides read TGCGCCAGCAGAATACTAGCGGGAGCTAATGAGCAGTTCTTC. This gives the protein CASRILAGANEQFF.